The following is a T cell receptor (beta chain) sequence with its context. Compared with germline, one end of the junction differs, possibly owing to a read error. Profiling relied on immunoSEQ multiplex PCR, and the TCRdb table lists in-frame clones only, not all of them. The data show about 120,000 clones, around 90% seen once. These data come from a study of T cell responses to AZD1222 COVID-19 vaccine. The germline CDR1 and CDR2 sequences are SGHRS and YFSETQ. The length of the CDR3 is 14 residues. This TCR was sampled from an adult in good health. The chain is built from TRBV5-1 and TRBJ1-1; D is ambiguous. Sequences were derived from peripheral blood, sampled on day 0 of AZD1222 vaccination. The CDR3 region has the DNA TGCGCCAGCAGCTTGAGCCCCTGGAACGCTGAAGCTTTCTTT. It yields the protein CASSLSPWNAEAFF.